One T cell receptor beta chain is described in this entry. A sample-barcoded 5' primer and a J-beta primer mix were used in a second PCR of about 7 to 12 cycles. MiXCR, applied by TCRdb to the 5' RACE reads, yields one record per CDR3 protein. The sample has 700,000 to 850,000 distinct CDR3 sequences; under 40% are singletons. These data belong to a study of blood T cells in healthy people across ages. The CDR3 covers 14 residues. The germline gives CDR1 LGHDT, CDR2 YNNKEL (reference sequence). After removal of 5 bases from V and 10 bases from J, the junction contained 9 bases not matched to a gene. V is TRBV3-1 and J is TRBJ1-1; 11 bases align to TRBD1. The clonotype comes from a man between 18 and 29 years old in good health. Material: blood. CDR3 coding DNA: TGTGCCAGCAGCGCGCACATCGGGACAGGGGGAGCTTTCTTT. Protein product: CASSAHIGTGGAFF.